One and the same sample provided the 22 T cell receptor beta chains below, sequenced in a study of cytomegalovirus exposure and HLA in healthy donors (dated by TCRdb to 2016 to 2017). Library construction relied on the immunoSEQ multiplex PCR assay. A mixture of 60 forward primers for TCR Vbeta segments and 13 reverse primers for TCR Jbeta segments was used in the multiplex PCR. What TCRdb holds here is the immuneACCESS table cut down to in-frame rearrangements. Part of the clones is not present; checked against another copy, under half of the missing clones reflect an unresolved V gene, and the others are unexplained. The sample table shows 100,000 to 150,000 clones, and roughly 80% are seen once. The ten most abundant clones make up 1% of the sample. Material for sequencing was PBMCs. These receptors were taken from a man aged 35-49 years in good health and CMV-seronegative.

This clone was recorded a few times. The genes are TRBV7-2 and TRBJ2-7; TRBD2 might be the D (6 bases). Per germline, CDR1 SGHTA and CDR2 FQGNSA. The CDR3 sequence is 13 residues long. With 4 bases removed from V and 3 bases from J, the gap between germline ends came to 10 bases. The CDR3 DNA is TGTGCCAGCAGCTCCGTGGGAGGCTACGAGCAGTACTTC. As protein: CASSSVGGYEQYF.

For the CDR3, the DNA is TGTGCCAGCAGCTCGGGACACCGAACGACTGAAGCTTTCTTT. It yields the protein CASSSGHRTTEAFF. The V call is TRBV5-6, the J call TRBJ1-1, with D tentatively TRBD1 (6 bases). V was cut by 3 bases and J by 5 bases, with 14 bases left in between. Per germline, CDR1 SGHDT and CDR2 YYEEEE. This CDR3 has 14 residues.

V usage is TRBV2 and J usage is TRBJ1-5; D gene unclear. Trimming left V 3 bases short and J 0 bases short, with 6 bases between. There are 14 residues in the CDR3. Looked up from germline, CDR1 is SNHLY and CDR2 is FYNNEI. In nucleotides, the CDR3 is TGTGCCAGCAGTGAGTTAGATAGCAATCAGCCCCAGCATTTT. Translating it yields CASSELDSNQPQHF.

This clone was counted between two and nine times. J is TRBJ1-3 and V is TRBV5-1; D call uncertain. Germline CDR1 and CDR2: SGHRS and YFSETQ. The CDR3 loop spans 16 amino acids. V gave up 1 base and J gave up 0 bases, with 11 bases separating them. Here the CDR3 DNA reads TGCGCCAGCAGCTTGAATAGTCAAAGCTCTGGAAACACCATATATTTT. It translates to CASSLNSQSSGNTIYF.

The gene calls are TRBV7-6 and TRBJ1-1; 9 nucleotides match TRBD1. Germline values: CDR1 SGHVS, CDR2 FNYEAQ. There are 16 residues in the CDR3. V gave up 5 bases and J gave up 0 bases; unmatched junction bases: 7. The CDR3 sequence: CASSQPGQGMNTEAFF. In DNA, the CDR3 is TGTGCCAGCAGCCAGCCGGGACAGGGAATGAACACTGAAGCTTTCTTT.

V usage is TRBV6-5 and J usage is TRBJ2-7, with 11 bases that match TRBD2. Trimming removed 6 bases from V and 6 bases from J; junction bases left unmatched: 10. Per the germline V gene, CDR1 is MNHEY and CDR2 is SVGAGI. There are 15 residues in the CDR3. CDR3: CASRLIAGGPREQYF. In nucleotides, the CDR3 is TGTGCCAGCAGACTAATAGCGGGAGGGCCCCGCGAGCAGTACTTC.

This chain joins TRBV28 and TRBJ2-1; 7 bases are a match to TRBD1. Germline CDR1 is MDHEN and CDR2 is SYDVKM. The CDR3 covers 15 residues. V was clipped by 5 bases and J by 9 bases; unmatched bases: 13. The CDR3 here is CASSINRGGFIEQFF. The CDR3, as DNA: TGTGCCAGCAGTATTAACAGGGGTGGGTTTATTGAGCAGTTCTTC.

This clone appeared a single time. The chain joins TRBV10-3 to TRBJ1-2; 7 bases match TRBD1. Germline V gives CDR1 ENHRY, CDR2 SYGVKD. This CDR3 has 15 residues. The V segment lost 0 bases and the J segment 4 bases; nucleotides outside the gene matches: 5. The CDR3 here is CAISESGRDSYGYTF. The CDR3 DNA reads TGTGCCATCAGTGAGTCCGGTCGGGACAGCTATGGCTACACCTTC.

V is TRBV6-1 and J is TRBJ1-6; D perhaps matches TRBD1 (5 bases). The CDR3 has 15 amino acids. Germline V lookup: CDR1 MNHNS, CDR2 SASEGT. The V end was cut by 2 bases, the J end by 10 bases, with 15 bases between. CDR3 bases: TGTGCCAGCAGTGAACTGGGACTAAATAGGTCACCCCTCCACTTT. This sequence encodes CASSELGLNRSPLHF.

The sample holds one count of this clone. The chain uses TRBV5-1 and TRBJ2-2, with 15 nucleotides matching TRBD2. Trimming removed 4 bases from V and 6 bases from J; junction bases left unmatched: 4. CDR3 length equals 16 residues. CDR1 SGHRS and CDR2 YFSETQ come from the germline V gene. In nucleotides, the CDR3 is TGCGCCAGCAGCAAGGGACTAGCGGGAGGAGCCGGGGAGCTGTTTTTT. The encoded protein is CASSKGLAGGAGELFF.

Worth noting for this clone: Other DNA variants within this sample encode the same CDR3. CDR3 sequence: CASSSGDSTDTQYF. The DNA for the CDR3 is TGCGCCAGCAGCTCGGGGGACAGCACAGATACGCAGTATTTT. This chain links TRBV5-1 with TRBJ2-3, with D possibly matching TRBD2 (6 bases). Per germline, CDR1 SGHRS and CDR2 YFSETQ. This CDR3 is built from 14 residues. Trimming took off 3 bases at V and 0 bases at J, with 8 bases between the two ends.

The chain recombines TRBV5-1 with TRBJ1-3; TRBD1 agrees at 7 bases. After removal of 0 bases from V and 4 bases from J, the junction contained 1 base not matched to a gene. The CDR3 is 14 amino acids. Germline V gene lookup returns CDR1 SGHRS and CDR2 YFSETQ. In DNA, the CDR3 is TGCGCCAGCAGCTTGGGGACAGGAGGAAACACCATATATTTT. Protein sequence: CASSLGTGGNTIYF.

The genes are TRBV7-3 and TRBJ2-5, with D possibly matching TRBD2 (6 bases). Germline lookup yields CDR1 SGHTA and CDR2 FQGTGA. The CDR3 has 14 residues. Trimming pared 5 bases from V and 4 bases from J, leaving 14 bases between. Written as DNA, the CDR3 is TGTGCCAGCAGCACCGGACTATCTGGAGAGACCCAGTACTTC. Its protein is CASSTGLSGETQYF. The full variable domain, rest sourced from reference TRBV7-3 and TRBJ2-5, is GAGVSQTPSNKVTEKGKYVELRCDPISGHTALYWYRQSLGQGPEFLIYFQGTGAADDSGLPNDRFFAVRPEGSVSTLKIQRTERGDSAVYLCASSTGLSGETQYFGPGTRLLVL.

The V gene is TRBV5-6, the J gene TRBJ1-2; possibly TRBD1 for D (5 bases). CDR1 and CDR2 from the germline V gene are SGHDT and YYEEEE. The length of the CDR3 is 18 residues. The V gene lost 2 bases and the J gene lost 0 bases, with 20 bases spanning the gap. The CDR3 sequence: CASSFWGLQASSNYGYTF. As DNA, the CDR3 is TGTGCCAGCAGCTTTTGGGGTTTACAGGCCTCTTCTAACTATGGCTACACCTTC.

This clone was counted a few times. The gene calls are TRBV25-1 and TRBJ2-2; TRBD1 matches at 10 bases. Trimming at V came to 4 bases and at J to 5 bases, leaving 7 bases not matched to a gene. There are 16 residues in the CDR3. Germline-derived CDR1 and CDR2 are MGHDK and SYGVNS. CDR3: CASSARQGAGTGELFF. The CDR3 DNA reads as TGTGCCAGCAGTGCCCGACAGGGGGCAGGGACCGGGGAGCTGTTTTTT.

V and J are TRBV18 and TRBJ1-3, with D possibly matching TRBD1 (5 bases). The V end was cut by 6 bases, the J end by 4 bases, with 22 bases between. Looked up from germline, CDR1 is KGHSH and CDR2 is LQKENI. The CDR3 spans 17 residues. The CDR3 sequence: CASSPSLTVFTGNTIYF. The CDR3 DNA reads TGTGCCAGCTCTCCCTCCTTGACAGTCTTCACAGGAAACACCATATATTTT.

This clone was counted only a few times. V is TRBV2 and J is TRBJ2-7; D gene unclear. The CDR3 covers 14 residues. The germline CDR1 and CDR2 sequences are SNHLY and FYNNEI. The V gene lost 7 bases and the J gene lost 0 bases, with 13 bases spanning the gap. The CDR3 loop reads CASMRQPSSYEQYF. In nucleotides, the CDR3 is TGTGCCAGCATGAGGCAGCCGAGCTCCTACGAGCAGTACTTC.

The chain joins TRBV18 to TRBJ1-5; D gene unclear. Germline V CDR1 and CDR2: KGHSH, LQKENI. V lost 6 bases and J 0 bases, leaving 12 bases between the germline ends. The CDR3 length is 15 residues. CDR3 nucleotides: TGTGCCAGCTCTCTCCTTCAGGCTAGCAATCAGCCCCAGCATTTT. Amino acids: CASSLLQASNQPQHF.

The rearrangement joins TRBV29-1 to TRBJ2-2, with TRBD1 as a possible D gene (5 bases). This CDR3 comprises 14 residues. CDR1 SQVTM and CDR2 ANQGSEA come from the germline V gene. V was shortened by 0 bases and J by 3 bases, with 8 bases between the two germline ends. The CDR3 protein is CSVEETTDTGELFF. CDR3 coding DNA: TGCAGCGTTGAAGAGACGACAGACACCGGGGAGCTGTTTTTT.

This clone was recorded a few times. DNA of the CDR3: TGTGCCAGCAGTTGGCGTGGGACAGGGGTTTTCACCGGGGAGCTGTTTTTT. Its translation: CASSWRGTGVFTGELFF. The chain joins TRBV2 to TRBJ2-2; TRBD1 agrees at 10 bases. The ends lost 5 bases at V and 4 bases at J; junction bases unmatched: 10. The CDR3 has 17 residues. Germline CDR1 and CDR2: SNHLY and FYNNEI.

V and J are TRBV5-1 and TRBJ1-3; no definite D call. The V and J ends lost 0 bases and 4 bases respectively, with 11 bases between them. The germline V gene has CDR1 SGHRS and CDR2 YFSETQ. The CDR3 is 15 amino acids. CDR3: CASSLGGLAGNTIYF. The DNA for the CDR3 is TGCGCCAGCAGCTTGGGAGGACTCGCAGGAAACACCATATATTTT.

The V and J genes are TRBV14 and TRBJ2-7, with TRBD2 as a possible D gene (6 bases). The germline V gene has CDR1 SGHDN and CDR2 FVKESK. V gave up 9 bases and J gave up 3 bases, with 12 bases separating them. This CDR3 has 12 residues. The CDR3 region has the DNA TGTGCCAGTGCCCCGGACTACTACGAGCAGTACTTC. Translating it yields CASAPDYYEQYF.